This TCR beta chain was obtained from a study of high-grade serous ovarian cancer treatment subgroups. CDR1 and CDR2 from the germline V gene are MGHRA and YSYEKL. The CDR3 is 14 amino acids. V was trimmed by 0 bases and J by 10 bases, leaving 15 bases between them. The study's findings and limits: Only CDR3 was analyzed; CDR1 and CDR2 were not.

In its sample, this clone is large (0.1 to 1%). Its matching antigen is unknown. Tumor tissue was taken before any definitive surgery or chemotherapy was given. The protocol was immunoSEQ multiplex PCR, while the TCRdb copy is restricted to in-frame clones and leaves out a portion. The table shows thousands of clones, with nearly 80% occurring only once. The sequencing input was tumor tissue. The clonotype originates from a human donor with high-grade serous ovarian cancer. The gene calls are TRBV4-1 and TRBJ1-2; D remains unclear. CDR3 DNA: TGCGCCAGCAGCCAAGATCGGGTTACCGGGGTCTACACCTTC. This translates into CASSQDRVTGVYTF.